Presented here are 32 T cell receptor beta chains from one specimen sequenced in a study of T-cell memory formation after mild COVID-19. TCRdb recomputed calls from the 5' RACE reads with MiXCR, one row per CDR3 protein. The table lists approximately 180,000 distinct CDR3 sequences, under 20% of them singletons. The material sequenced was PBMCs or a T cell subset sorted from them (not recorded which). The receptors come from an adult woman who had mild COVID-19 (a few samples of this study predate the infection). Cell type and time point are not known.

J is TRBJ1-2 and V is TRBV12-3 or TRBV12-4; D is unclear. V was clipped by 5 bases and J by 7 bases, with 11 bases between them. There are 12 residues in the CDR3. The CDR3 protein is CASSQGPGGYTF. The CDR3, as DNA: TGTGCCAGCAGTCAAGGGCCGGGTGGCTACACCTTC.

V gene TRBV5-1 combines with J gene TRBJ2-5; D is perhaps TRBD1 or TRBD2 (6 bases each). The CDR3 runs 14 residues. Trimming pared 7 bases from V and 5 bases from J, leaving 18 bases between. The germline V gene has CDR1 SGHRS and CDR2 YFSETQ. CDR3 in amino acids: CASGRGGRLETQYF. CDR3 nucleotides: TGCGCCAGCGGTCGAGGGGGGCGGTTGGAGACCCAGTACTTC.

Only a few counts were recorded for this clonotype. The V call is TRBV7-6, the J call TRBJ2-5; 8 nucleotides align to TRBD1. The CDR3 loop spans 15 amino acids. CDR1 and CDR2 (germline): SGHVS, FNYEAQ. J lost 5 bases, V lost 3 bases, and 8 bases had no gene match. CDR3 coding DNA: TGTGCCAGCAGCTTGCGGAGGACAGGGCGGGAGACCCAGTACTTC. This sequence encodes CASSLRRTGRETQYF.

V gene TRBV10-3 combines with J gene TRBJ2-7; D not certain. Germline V gene sequence: CDR1 ENHRY, CDR2 SYGVKD. The CDR3 loop spans 13 amino acids. Trimming shortened V by 2 bases and J by 0 bases, and 5 bases separated the two germline ends. The CDR3 nucleotides read TGTGCCATCAGTGAGGCAGGCTCCTACGAGCAGTACTTC. As protein: CAISEAGSYEQYF.

CDR3 loop: CASSEAKNTEAFF. The CDR3 DNA sequence: TGTGCCAGCAGCGAAGCAAAGAACACTGAAGCTTTCTTT. The chain couples TRBV7-2 to TRBJ1-1; D unresolved. CDR3 length: 13 amino acids. The ends were cut back, 5 bases at V and 1 base at J, with 8 bases in the middle. In germline, CDR1 is SGHTA, CDR2 FQGNSA.

This clonotype was seen a handful of times. The rearrangement uses TRBV20-1 and TRBJ2-3, with TRBD2 identical over 12 bases. V lost 3 bases and J lost 6; bases outside the gene matches: 10. CDR1 is DFQATT, CDR2 SNEGSKA, per germline (reference sequence). The CDR3 is made up of 16 amino acids. This chain's CDR3 is CSARPTSGRISDTQYF. CDR3 nucleotides: TGCAGTGCTAGGCCGACTAGCGGGAGAATTTCGGATACGCAGTATTTT.

This clonotype was observed a few times. The chain carries TRBV7-9 and TRBJ2-5, with D possibly matching TRBD2 (6 bases). Trimming removed 3 bases at V and 5 bases at J, with 19 bases between. Germline CDR1 is SEHNR and CDR2 is FQNEAQ (reference sequence). This CDR3 contains 16 residues. In nucleotides, the CDR3 is TGTGCCAGCAGCTTGGCGGTAGGAGCCGGAGGGGAGACCCAGTACTTC. It translates to CASSLAVGAGGETQYF.

This clonotype was seen only a few times. The V and J genes are TRBV7-2 and TRBJ2-3, with a tentative D call TRBD2 (5 bases). V lost 5 bases, J lost 2 bases, and 17 bases lay in between. The CDR3 consists of 16 residues. In germline, CDR1 is SGHTA, CDR2 FQGNSA. CDR3 sequence: CASSQKRGDLTDTQYF. CDR3 DNA: TGTGCCAGCAGCCAAAAACGGGGTGACCTCACAGATACGCAGTATTTT.

This chain links TRBV10-3 with TRBJ2-5; TRBD2 might be the D (5 bases). The germline V and J ends were trimmed by 1 base and 5 bases, with 11 bases remaining between them. This CDR3 has 14 amino acids. Germline lookup yields CDR1 ENHRY and CDR2 SYGVKD. CDR3 loop: CAISEFQSGETQYF. CDR3 nucleotide sequence: TGTGCCATCAGTGAGTTTCAGTCGGGGGAGACCCAGTACTTC.

In this sample, this clonotype turned up a few times. The chain is built from TRBV24-1 and TRBJ2-6; TRBD2 aligns across 7 bases. V was clipped by 2 bases and J by 12 bases; unmatched bases: 0. CDR1 and CDR2 (germline): KGHDR, SFDVKD. The CDR3 consists of 12 residues. Here the CDR3 DNA reads TGTGCCACCAGTGATTGGGAGGGCGTCCTGACTTTC. It is translated as CATSDWEGVLTF.

The chain uses TRBV5-6 and TRBJ2-6, with D possibly being TRBD1 (6 bases). Trimming took 0 bases from V and 2 from J, leaving 6 bases between them. This CDR3 is 15 amino acids long. Germline V gives CDR1 SGHDT, CDR2 YYEEEE. CDR3 bases: TGTGCCAGCAGCTTGGAGGGGGCTGGGGCCAACGTCCTGACTTTC. This translates into CASSLEGAGANVLTF. Full variable domain (outside the CDR3, taken from reference TRBV5-6 and TRBJ2-6): DAGVTQSPTHLIKTRGQQVTLRCSPKSGHDTVSWYQQALGQGPQFIFQYYEEEERQRGNFPDRFSGHQFPNYSSELNVNALLLGDSALYLCASSLEGAGANVLTFGAGSRLTVL.

This chain joins TRBV7-2 and TRBJ1-1; 8 nucleotides align to TRBD1. The germline V gene has CDR1 SGHTA and CDR2 FQGNSA. V gave up 5 bases and J gave up 9 bases; unmatched junction bases: 8. The CDR3 is 13 residues long. CDR3 sequence reads: CASSPDYRGKAFF. DNA for the CDR3: TGTGCCAGCAGCCCCGATTACAGGGGGAAAGCTTTCTTT.

This clonotype has only a few counts. The chain carries TRBV11-2 and TRBJ1-1; D is ambiguous. The V gene's germline CDR1 is SGHAT and CDR2 FQNNGV. This CDR3 contains 14 residues. Trimming cost V 2 bases and J 0 bases, with 7 bases left between them. The CDR3 DNA reads as TGTGCCAGCAGCTTAAATAGGGTGAACACTGAAGCTTTCTTT. It yields the protein CASSLNRVNTEAFF.

The chain is built from TRBV5-5 and TRBJ2-1; D is unclear. This CDR3 is 13 amino acids long. V was pared by 0 bases and J by 15 bases, with 16 bases between. Germline assignment: CDR1 SGHKS and CDR2 YYEKEE (reference sequence). The DNA for the CDR3 is TGTGCCAGCAGCTTGGCCTTGACGGGCCCCAGGTTCTTC. The encoded protein is CASSLALTGPRFF.

This clonotype appeared a few times. The rearrangement uses TRBV24-1 and TRBJ2-1; the D is unclear. The V end was cut by 1 base, the J end by 5 bases, with 11 bases between. Germline V gene sequence: CDR1 KGHDR, CDR2 SFDVKD. The CDR3 sequence is 15 residues long. The CDR3 is CATSDFSPSNNEQFF. In DNA, the CDR3 is TGTGCCACCAGTGATTTTAGCCCAAGCAACAATGAGCAGTTCTTC.

The chain has TRBV5-1 and TRBJ2-1; D is unclear. This CDR3 spans 16 amino acids. Trimming removed 4 bases from V and 0 bases from J, with 14 bases in between. Germline CDR1 is SGHRS and CDR2 is YFSETQ. The DNA of the CDR3 is TGCGCCAGCAGCCCCGTTTCGTTGGGCTCCTACAATGAGCAGTTCTTC. It is translated as CASSPVSLGSYNEQFF.

The chain recombines TRBV20-1 with TRBJ1-2; D is possibly TRBD1 (6 bases). Germline loops: CDR1 DFQATT, CDR2 SNEGSKA (reference sequence). The V end lost 3 bases, the J end lost 7 bases, and 18 bases lay between the germline ends. The CDR3 runs to 14 residues. The CDR3 region is CSARSSGGVFGYTF. CDR3 bases: TGCAGTGCTAGGTCTTCCGGGGGCGTGTTTGGCTACACCTTC.

This clonotype was counted at least ten times. In DNA, the CDR3 is TGTGCCAGCAGACCGAGCGGGAAGGCAGATACGCAGTATTTT. It is translated as CASRPSGKADTQYF. The V and J genes are TRBV6-2 or TRBV6-3 and TRBJ2-3, with 7 bases lining up with TRBD2. The length of the CDR3 is 14 residues. CDR1 is MNHEY and CDR2 is SVGEGT in the germline V gene. With 6 bases clipped from V and 4 bases from J, the junction kept 7 bases outside the gene matches.

This chain joins TRBV5-4 and TRBJ2-2; the match to TRBD2 covers 10 bases. The CDR3 is 16 amino acids. Germline V CDR1 and CDR2: SGHNT, YYREEE (reference sequence). The J segment lost 5 bases and the V segment lost 5 bases, leaving 9 bases of the junction unmatched. Written as DNA, the CDR3 is TGTGCCAGCAGTCTAAGCGGGAGGGCCGGAACCGGGGAGCTGTTTTTT. Translated: CASSLSGRAGTGELFF. The full variable domain, its missing parts supplied by reference TRBV5-4 and TRBJ2-2, is ETGVTQSPTHLIKTRGQQVTLRCSSQSGHNTVSWYQQALGQGPQFIFQYYREEENGRGNFPPRFSGLQFPNYSSELNVNALELDDSALYLCASSLSGRAGTGELFFGEGSRLTVL.

This chain connects TRBV29-1 to TRBJ2-7; D call uncertain. The CDR3 has 14 amino acids. V was clipped by 6 bases and J by 1 base, with 16 bases between them. The germline V gene has CDR1 SQVTM and CDR2 ANQGSEA. The CDR3 DNA sequence: TGCAGCGTCCCACCAGGAGTAAGTTCCTACGAGCAGTACTTC. It codes for CSVPPGVSSYEQYF.

In its sample, this clonotype was seen many times. The chain uses TRBV6-5 and TRBJ1-1; TRBD1 matches at 9 bases. This CDR3 has 15 residues. With 2 bases clipped from V and 2 bases from J, the junction kept 3 bases outside the gene matches. Germline V lookup: CDR1 MNHEY, CDR2 SVGAGI. CDR3: CASSYLGQGNTEAFF. In DNA form, the CDR3 reads TGTGCCAGCAGTTACCTGGGACAGGGTAACACTGAAGCTTTCTTT.

The chain employs TRBV29-1 and TRBJ2-2; 7 nucleotides align to TRBD1. The CDR3 sequence is 14 residues long. Germline lookup yields CDR1 SQVTM and CDR2 ANQGSEA. V was clipped by 6 bases and J by 4 bases; unmatched bases: 8. CDR3 residues: CSVRRDRATGELFF. CDR3 nucleotides: TGCAGCGTCCGAAGAGACAGGGCCACCGGGGAGCTGTTTTTT.

This clonotype was recorded only once. The chain links TRBV28 to TRBJ2-7; 7 bases match TRBD2. The V segment lost 5 bases and the J segment 3 bases; nucleotides outside the gene matches: 7. The germline V gene encodes CDR1 MDHEN and CDR2 SYDVKM. CDR3 size: 14 residues. Here the CDR3 reads CASSPPRGVYEQYF. The CDR3 region has the DNA TGTGCCAGCAGTCCGCCACGGGGGGTCTACGAGCAGTACTTC.

This clonotype was picked up a small number of times. The chain employs TRBV7-8 and TRBJ1-2, with D maybe TRBD1 (5 bases). Germline values: CDR1 SGHVS, CDR2 FQNEAQ. There are 14 residues in the CDR3. V dropped 5 bases and J dropped 3 bases, with 13 bases sitting between them. CDR3 sequence: CASSLRQGDYGYTF. In DNA form, the CDR3 reads TGTGCCAGCAGCCTCCGCCAGGGAGACTATGGCTACACCTTC.

This clonotype was seen a few times. The chain joins TRBV7-2 to TRBJ1-1; D is unresolved. The germline V and J ends were trimmed by 3 bases and 1 base, with 9 bases remaining between them. Looked up from germline, CDR1 is SGHTA and CDR2 is FQGNSA. This CDR3 region has 14 residues. Here the CDR3 DNA reads TGTGCCAGCAGCTTCCCCGGGAGGAACACTGAAGCTTTCTTT. The encoded protein is CASSFPGRNTEAFF.

This clonotype showed up just a few times. The junction shows a germline mismatch at one end, possibly a read error. The DNA of the CDR3 is TGTGCCAGCAGCCCGACAGGGGGCCCTCCTAATCAGCGCCAGCATTTT. Residues: CASSPTGGPPNQRQHF. V gene TRBV6-2 or TRBV6-3 combines with J gene TRBJ1-5; 10 bases fit TRBD1. The CDR3 is made up of 16 amino acids. Germline CDR1 reads MNHEY; CDR2 reads SVGEGT.

The chain employs TRBV10-3 and TRBJ2-3; 8 bases are shared with TRBD1. Germline assignment: CDR1 ENHRY and CDR2 SYGVKD. CDR3 size: 15 residues. V was clipped by 6 bases and J by 6 bases; unmatched bases: 11. The CDR3, as DNA: TGTGCCATCAGGATCCGACAGGGGATTGAGGATACGCAGTATTTT. It translates to CAIRIRQGIEDTQYF.

This clonotype was detected a few times. DNA of the CDR3: TGTGCCAGCAGCGTAGAAAGTTTAAGTCTTGAGCAGTTCTTC. This codes for CASSVESLSLEQFF. The chain recombines TRBV9 with TRBJ2-1; the D is unclear. The CDR3 sequence is 14 residues long. Trimming pared 0 bases from V and 9 bases from J, leaving 13 bases between. Germline V gene lookup returns CDR1 SGDLS and CDR2 YYNGEE. Supplemented by reference TRBV9 and TRBJ2-1, the full variable domain reads DSGVTQTPKHLITATGQRVTLRCSPRSGDLSVYWYQQSLDQGLQFLIQYYNGEERAKGNILERFSAQQFPDLHSELNLSSLELGDSALYFCASSVESLSLEQFFGPGTRLTVL.

The V call is TRBV6-1, the J call TRBJ2-3, with D unresolved. The CDR3 runs to 14 residues. The germline CDR1 and CDR2 sequences are MNHNS and SASEGT. Trimming shortened V by 7 bases and J by 2 bases, and 13 bases separated the two germline ends. CDR3 sequence: CASNILGITDTQYF. The CDR3 DNA sequence: TGTGCCAGCAACATACTTGGGATCACAGATACGCAGTATTTT.

The chain carries TRBV19 and TRBJ2-5, with unresolved D. The germline V gene has CDR1 LNHDA and CDR2 SQIVND (reference sequence). CDR3 size: 14 residues. Trimming shortened V by 5 bases and J by 4 bases, and 14 bases separated the two germline ends. The CDR3 spells CASSSRGGGETQYF. CDR3 sequence (DNA): TGTGCCAGTAGTTCCCGAGGTGGCGGAGAGACCCAGTACTTC. The whole variable domain, remainder taken from reference TRBV19 and TRBJ2-5, is DGGITQSPKYLFRKEGQNVTLSCEQNLNHDAMYWYRQDPGQGLRLIYYSQIVNDFQKGDIAEGYSVSREKKESFPLTVTSAQKNPTAFYLCASSSRGGGETQYFGPGTRLLVL.

The chain joins TRBV9 to TRBJ2-1; maybe TRBD2 (6 bases). Looked up from germline, CDR1 is SGDLS and CDR2 is YYNGEE. V was cut by 0 bases and J by 0 bases, with 16 bases left in between. The CDR3 is 18 residues long. This CDR3 is CASSVGPRGASSYNEQFF. In nucleotides, the CDR3 is TGTGCCAGCAGCGTAGGGCCCCGCGGGGCAAGCTCCTACAATGAGCAGTTCTTC.

This clonotype was seen more than once but under ten times. V is TRBV5-1 and J is TRBJ2-7; no clear D. Trimming shortened V by 4 bases and J by 2 bases, and 13 bases separated the two germline ends. In germline, CDR1 is SGHRS, CDR2 YFSETQ. The CDR3 runs 14 residues. CDR3 DNA: TGCGCCAGCAGCCCGCTTGGACGGACCTACGAGCAGTACTTC. It yields the protein CASSPLGRTYEQYF.